The 21 T cell receptor beta chains listed next were all sequenced from one sample in a study of HIV-infected patients and healthy controls. TCRdb re-called the 5' RACE reads with MiXCR, one entry per CDR3 protein. The sample has some 17,000 distinct CDR3 sequences, less than 20% seen once. The material sequenced was CD8+ T cells from blood. The receptors were gathered from a human donor in good health.

This clonotype has at least ten counts. The chain carries TRBV24-1 and TRBJ2-3; D ambiguous. Germline assignment: CDR1 KGHDR and CDR2 SFDVKD. The CDR3 has 11 amino acids. Trimming shortened V by 7 bases and J by 2 bases, and 3 bases separated the two germline ends. The CDR3: CATRDTDTQYF. CDR3 in DNA: TGTGCCACCAGAGACACAGATACGCAGTATTTT.

This chain uses TRBV4-3 with TRBJ2-1; 8 bases are shared with TRBD1. Germline V lookup: CDR1 LGHNA, CDR2 YSLEER. The trim removed 1 base at V and 11 bases at J, leaving 7 bases unmatched. This CDR3 comprises 14 residues. CDR3 bases: TGCGCCAGCAGCCAAGCCCTCCGGACAGGGCAGCAGTTCTTC. Residues: CASSQALRTGQQFF.

By share of the sample, this clonotype is medium-sized (0.01 to 0.1%). The gene calls are TRBV4-3 and TRBJ2-6; D may be TRBD2 (5 bases). V dropped 0 bases and J dropped 0 bases, with 6 bases sitting between them. The CDR3 runs 16 residues. Germline lookup yields CDR1 LGHNA and CDR2 YSLEER. CDR3 residues: CASSQDAGSGANVLTF. Written as DNA, the CDR3 is TGCGCCAGCAGCCAAGATGCGGGCTCTGGGGCCAACGTCCTGACTTTC.

Only a few counts were recorded for this clonotype. This CDR3 is CSVEGGSSYNEQFF. The CDR3 nucleotides are TGCAGCGTTGAGGGCGGGAGCTCCTACAATGAGCAGTTCTTC. The V and J genes are TRBV29-1 and TRBJ2-1, with TRBD2 matching 7 bases. From germline, CDR1 is SQVTM and CDR2 ANQGSEA. The CDR3 contains 14 residues. Trimming removed 3 bases from V and 0 bases from J; junction bases left unmatched: 2.

This clonotype was picked up a small number of times. The chain couples TRBV13 to TRBJ2-7; 9 positions agree with TRBD1. Germline V gene data show CDR1 as PRHDT and CDR2 as FYEKMQ (reference sequence). There are 13 residues in the CDR3. The ends lost 5 bases at V and 5 bases at J; junction bases unmatched: 4. The CDR3 nucleotides read TGTGCCAGCAGCCGGGACAGGGACGACGAGCAGTACTTC. It encodes CASSRDRDDEQYF.

The sample holds a few counts of this clonotype. V usage is TRBV4-2 and J usage is TRBJ2-3; 12 bases map to TRBD1. The J segment lost 4 bases and the V segment lost 8 bases, leaving 10 bases of the junction unmatched. Germline CDR1 is LGHNA and CDR2 is YNFKEQ. The CDR3 spans 16 residues. CDR3 DNA sequence: TGTGCCAGCGTTCAATCCGGGACAGGGGGCCCAGATACGCAGTATTTT. Translating it yields CASVQSGTGGPDTQYF.

This clonotype was seen at least ten times. The CDR3 spells CASSRTSEQFF. In DNA form, the CDR3 reads TGTGCCAGCAGCCGCACGAGTGAGCAGTTCTTC. The chain employs TRBV12-3 or TRBV12-4 and TRBJ2-1; no firm D call. The CDR3 is 11 residues long. The ends were cut back, 6 bases at V and 9 bases at J, with 9 bases in the middle.

This chain uses TRBV7-2 with TRBJ2-7; 9 bases line up with TRBD2. Trimming removed 4 bases from V and 2 bases from J; junction bases left unmatched: 6. Per the germline V gene, CDR1 is SGHTA and CDR2 is FQGNSA. This CDR3 spans 15 amino acids. The CDR3 loop is CASSSPRTSAYEQYF. The DNA for the CDR3 is TGTGCCAGCAGCTCACCCCGGACTAGCGCCTACGAGCAGTACTTC.

A few counts support this clonotype. The CDR3 sequence: CASSDTGGYEKLFF. The CDR3 nucleotides are TGTGCCAGCAGTGACACGGGGGGATACGAAAAACTGTTTTTT. The V call is TRBV2, the J call TRBJ1-4, with TRBD1 as a possible D gene (5 bases). CDR3 length equals 14 residues. The germline V gene encodes CDR1 SNHLY and CDR2 FYNNEI. The germline V and J ends were trimmed by 3 bases and 8 bases, with 13 bases remaining between them.

The table lists this clonotype with many counts. The rearrangement uses TRBV7-6 and TRBJ2-3; D gene unclear. Trimming shortened V by 2 bases and J by 3 bases, and 3 bases separated the two germline ends. CDR3 length equals 12 residues. CDR1 and CDR2 (germline): SGHVS, FNYEAQ. The CDR3 protein is CASSLLTDTQYF. CDR3 nucleotides: TGTGCCAGCAGCTTACTTACAGATACGCAGTATTTT.

This clonotype has only a few counts. The chain couples TRBV11-2 to TRBJ2-2, with 11 bases identical to TRBD2. Germline V gene lookup returns CDR1 SGHAT and CDR2 FQNNGV. The CDR3 sequence is 16 residues long. Trimming removed 8 bases from V and 3 bases from J; junction bases left unmatched: 8. The CDR3 sequence: CASRGLAGGYTGELFF. CDR3 bases: TGTGCCAGCCGAGGGCTAGCGGGGGGATACACCGGGGAGCTGTTTTTT.

This clonotype was seen many times. V and J are TRBV5-1 and TRBJ2-3, with TRBD2 as a possible D gene (7 bases). The germline V and J ends were trimmed by 1 base and 6 bases, with 15 bases remaining between them. Per germline, CDR1 SGHRS and CDR2 YFSETQ. The CDR3 covers 15 residues. The CDR3 coding sequence is TGCGCCAGCAGCTTGCTAAGGGGGGGCCTTGATACGCAGTATTTT. It translates to CASSLLRGGLDTQYF. The full variable domain, with the rest looked up from reference TRBV5-1 and TRBJ2-3, is KAGVTQTPRYLIKTRGQQVTLSCSPISGHRSVSWYQQTPGQGLQFLFEYFSETQRNKGNFPGRFSGRQFSNSRSEMNVSTLELGDSALYLCASSLLRGGLDTQYFGPGTRLTVL.

This sequence joins TRBV7-9 and TRBJ2-2; D is undetermined. The CDR3 sequence is 12 residues long. V lost 1 base to trimming and J lost 3 bases, with 0 bases between them. Germline assignment: CDR1 SEHNR and CDR2 FQNEAQ (reference sequence). CDR3 in amino acids: CASSLDTGELFF. CDR3 bases: TGTGCCAGCAGCTTAGACACCGGGGAGCTGTTTTTT.

This sequence joins TRBV7-9 and TRBJ2-7, with D uncertain. V dropped 5 bases and J dropped 4 bases, with 21 bases sitting between them. CDR3 length: 16 residues. Germline V gives CDR1 SEHNR, CDR2 FQNEAQ (reference sequence). CDR3 in amino acids: CASSPSHGEARYEQYF. DNA of the CDR3: TGTGCCAGCAGCCCATCCCATGGGGAAGCCCGATACGAGCAGTACTTC.

V and J are TRBV20-1 and TRBJ1-4; no reliable D call. Deletions cut 2 bases from V and 12 bases from J, with 16 bases between. Germline CDR1 is DFQATT and CDR2 is SNEGSKA (reference sequence). This CDR3 has 13 amino acids. The CDR3: CSARSVFGRELFF. CDR3 coding DNA: TGCAGTGCTAGAAGTGTTTTCGGGAGGGAACTGTTTTTT.

A few counts support this clonotype. The gene calls are TRBV7-9 and TRBJ2-3; D may match TRBD1 or TRBD2 (5 bases each). CDR1 SEHNR and CDR2 FQNEAQ come from the germline V gene (reference sequence). V was shortened by 5 bases and J by 2 bases, with 8 bases between the two germline ends. The CDR3 contains 13 residues. This chain's CDR3 is CASSGGPTDTQYF. CDR3 nucleotides: TGTGCCAGCAGCGGGGGACCCACAGATACGCAGTATTTT.

The chain carries TRBV4-3 and TRBJ1-6, with 7 bases fitting TRBD1. V gave up 0 bases and J gave up 7 bases; unmatched junction bases: 3. Germline-derived CDR1 and CDR2 are LGHNA and YSLEER. There are 15 residues in the CDR3. CDR3: CASSQDRDRNSPLHF. CDR3 in DNA: TGCGCCAGCAGCCAAGACCGGGACAGAAATTCACCCCTCCACTTT.

This clonotype was detected ten times or more. The gene calls are TRBV29-1 and TRBJ2-3, with D possibly being TRBD2 (5 bases). This CDR3 has 13 residues. Germline V gene sequence: CDR1 SQVTM, CDR2 ANQGSEA. V shed 3 bases and J shed 2 bases, with 9 bases lying between them. The CDR3 coding sequence is TGCAGCGTTGAGGGAGAAAACACAGATACGCAGTATTTT. Residues: CSVEGENTDTQYF.

This clonotype occurred many times. V is TRBV5-4 and J is TRBJ2-7; possibly TRBD1 for D (5 bases). From germline, CDR1 is SGHNT and CDR2 YYREEE (reference sequence). The CDR3 extends over 15 amino acids. V lost 4 bases, J lost 5 bases, and 19 bases lay in between. CDR3 coding DNA: TGTGCCAGCAGCCGACTCGTTGACAGTCCTGACGAGCAGTACTTC. Its translation is CASSRLVDSPDEQYF.

This clonotype was detected many times. The V gene is TRBV4-1, the J gene TRBJ2-7; tentatively, D is TRBD1 (6 bases). This CDR3 has 15 amino acids. The V end lost 0 bases, the J end lost 3 bases, and 12 bases lay between the germline ends. Germline assignment: CDR1 MGHRA and CDR2 YSYEKL. The CDR3 coding sequence is TGCGCCAGCAGCCAAGAAAATCTACAGGGCTACGAGCAGTACTTC. Its translation: CASSQENLQGYEQYF.

This clonotype was recorded many times. The rearrangement uses TRBV20-1 and TRBJ1-1, with D hard to call. Germline CDR1 DFQATT, CDR2 SNEGSKA (reference sequence). The length of the CDR3 is 11 residues. V lost 6 bases and J 3 bases, leaving 8 bases between the germline ends. The CDR3 DNA is TGCAGTGCAATTGGGGACACTGAAGCTTTCTTT. This gives the protein CSAIGDTEAFF.